This TCR beta chain was recorded in a study of blood T cell repertoires in COVID-19. Germline lookup yields CDR1 SGDLS and CDR2 YYNGEE. V was cut by 4 bases and J by 5 bases, with 16 bases left in between. This CDR3 has 15 residues. How the authors handled the data: Nucleated cell counts were estimated from reference gene primer amplification. Clones were sequenced by immunoSEQ multiplex PCR, and TCRdb holds only the in-frame ones, with some missing. That table gives V, J and clone size, and the DNA gave D and trimming. The sample lists some 350,000 clones; roughly nine tenths were seen once. The TCR was taken from a man between 18 and 29 years old who had recovered from COVID-19. The source material was PBMCs or T cells enriched from blood (not recorded which). The chain carries TRBV9 and TRBJ1-3; D gene ambiguous. This CDR3 reads CASSPENYHRNTIYF. CDR3 sequence (DNA): TGTGCCAGCAGCCCCGAGAACTACCATAGAAACACCATATATTTT. Using reference TRBV9 and TRBJ1-3 for the parts outside the CDR3, the full variable domain is DSGVTQTPKHLITATGQRVTLRCSPRSGDLSVYWYQQSLDQGLQFLIQYYNGEERAKGNILERFSAQQFPDLHSELNLSSLELGDSALYFCASSPENYHRNTIYFGEGSWLTVV.